One sample yielded the 26 T cell receptor beta chains listed below, sequenced in a study of Graves' ophthalmopathy and Graves' hyperthyroidism. The TCR beta CDR3 regions underwent amplification from RNA transcripts. Second-round multiplex PCR came after a first-round RT-PCR that employed HTBI primers. One entry per CDR3 protein, called by TCRdb with MiXCR from the multiplex PCR reads. Among about 550,000 distinct CDR3 sequences listed, 35% to 40% were seen once. Sequenced input: peripheral blood or thyroid tissue (not recorded which). The receptors were sampled from an adult man with Graves' hyperthyroidism.

The sample holds many counts of this clonotype. The chain combines TRBV7-9 with TRBJ1-5; D is uncertain. Trimming shortened V by 0 bases and J by 0 bases, and 6 bases separated the two germline ends. CDR1 and CDR2 (germline): SEHNR, FQNEAQ (reference sequence). This CDR3 spans 15 amino acids. The CDR3 is CASSLASASNQPQHF. CDR3 DNA sequence: TGTGCCAGCAGCTTAGCATCCGCTAGCAATCAGCCCCAGCATTTT.

The chain links TRBV15 to TRBJ2-1; D is possibly TRBD1 or TRBD2 (5 bases each). In germline, CDR1 is LNHNV, CDR2 YYDKDF (reference sequence). The germline V and J ends were trimmed by 1 base and 0 bases, with 13 bases remaining between them. The CDR3 sequence is 17 residues long. The CDR3 coding sequence is TGTGCCACCAGCAGAGGACGGGGCCTACCCTCCTACAATGAGCAGTTCTTC. Translated: CATSRGRGLPSYNEQFF.

In its sample, this clonotype was seen many times. This chain connects TRBV3-1 to TRBJ2-5, with 10 bases aligning to TRBD2. This CDR3 is 16 amino acids long. The V gene's germline CDR1 is LGHDT and CDR2 YNNKEL (reference sequence). Trimming cost V 1 base and J 5 bases; bases outside gene matches: 7. CDR3 residues: CASSQVASGGRETQYF. The CDR3 nucleotides read TGTGCCAGCAGCCAAGTCGCTAGCGGGGGTCGCGAGACCCAGTACTTC.

This rearrangement joins TRBV7-9 to TRBJ1-5; 9 bases are a match to TRBD1. V lost 4 bases and J lost 11; bases outside the gene matches: 12. The germline V gene has CDR1 SEHNR and CDR2 FQNEAQ (reference sequence). The CDR3 totals 15 residues. CDR3: CASSSGTGREETQHF. DNA for the CDR3: TGTGCCAGCAGCTCTGGGACAGGGAGGGAAGAGACCCAGCATTTT.

This clonotype was found many times. The chain combines TRBV12-3 or TRBV12-4 with TRBJ1-6; 9 bases align to TRBD1. CDR3 length equals 17 residues. J lost 5 bases, V lost 4 bases, and 9 bases had no gene match. The CDR3 sequence: CASSSQTGGVDNSPLHF. CDR3 sequence (DNA): TGTGCCAGCAGTTCACAAACAGGGGGCGTAGATAATTCACCCCTCCACTTT.

There are many counts of this clonotype. The rearrangement joins TRBV7-2 to TRBJ1-1, with 8 bases aligning to TRBD1. The V gene's germline CDR1 is SGHTA and CDR2 FQGNSA. V lost 5 bases to trimming and J lost 1 base; unmatched junction nucleotides: 12. The CDR3 extends over 17 amino acids. CDR3 sequence: CASSPLGQGRTNTEAFF. The CDR3 nucleotides read TGTGCCAGCAGCCCTCTAGGACAGGGAAGGACGAACACTGAAGCTTTCTTT.

This clonotype was seen at least ten times. The genes are TRBV7-3 and TRBJ1-1; no reliable D call. CDR1 and CDR2 from the germline V gene are SGHTA and FQGTGA. The CDR3 is 13 residues long. Trimming pared 2 bases from V and 8 bases from J, leaving 12 bases between. CDR3 amino acids: CASSLYSIGEAFF. The CDR3 DNA follows: TGTGCCAGCAGCTTATATTCTATCGGGGAAGCTTTCTTT.

This clonotype appeared many times. This chain joins TRBV5-8 and TRBJ1-1, with D uncertain. Germline loops: CDR1 SGHTS, CDR2 YDEGEE. V was trimmed by 4 bases and J by 0 bases, leaving 13 bases between them. CDR3 length: 15 amino acids. CDR3 sequence: CASSPDLGVNTEAFF. In DNA form, the CDR3 reads TGTGCCAGCAGCCCAGACCTTGGCGTGAACACTGAAGCTTTCTTT.

This chain connects TRBV5-1 to TRBJ2-3; D uncertain. CDR3 size: 14 residues. CDR1 is SGHRS and CDR2 is YFSETQ in the germline V gene. V was cut by 1 base and J by 0 bases, with 6 bases left in between. The DNA of the CDR3 is TGCGCCAGCAGCTTGAAGACTAGCACAGATACGCAGTATTTT. This translates into CASSLKTSTDTQYF.

The V and J genes are TRBV20-1 and TRBJ2-5, with D maybe TRBD1 (6 bases). The germline V gene encodes CDR1 DFQATT and CDR2 SNEGSKA (reference sequence). The V gene lost 4 bases and the J gene lost 3 bases, with 12 bases spanning the gap. The CDR3 extends over 13 amino acids. DNA of the CDR3: TGCAGTGCTAACCCGGACAGAAAAGAGACCCAGTACTTC. This encodes CSANPDRKETQYF.

This clonotype was seen many times. The chain joins TRBV7-2 to TRBJ2-7; TRBD2 agrees at 13 bases. Trimming took 6 bases from V and 2 from J; bases not matched to a gene: 4. The CDR3 has 15 amino acids. Germline CDR1 reads SGHTA; CDR2 reads FQGNSA. The DNA of the CDR3 is TGTGCCAGCAGGCGGGGGACTAGCGGGACCTACGAGCAGTACTTC. It yields the protein CASRRGTSGTYEQYF.

The gene calls are TRBV20-1 and TRBJ1-5; no clear D. Germline V gene lookup returns CDR1 DFQATT and CDR2 SNEGSKA (reference sequence). Trimming took off 1 base at V and 5 bases at J, with 15 bases between the two ends. The CDR3 has 15 amino acids. The CDR3 loop is CSARAAPGFDQPQHF. The CDR3 DNA reads as TGCAGTGCTAGAGCCGCCCCCGGGTTCGATCAGCCCCAGCATTTT.

This chain connects TRBV5-4 to TRBJ2-7, with 7 bases identical to TRBD1. The trim removed 3 bases at V and 0 bases at J, leaving 6 bases unmatched. The CDR3 totals 15 residues. From germline, CDR1 is SGHNT and CDR2 YYREEE (reference sequence). The CDR3: CASSSPTGSSYEQYF. The CDR3 DNA reads TGTGCCAGCAGCTCCCCGACAGGGAGCTCCTACGAGCAGTACTTC.

Comments on this clonotype: At one end, the junction sequence differs from germline, possibly due to a read error. This rearrangement joins TRBV5-1 to TRBJ2-1, with D unresolved. The CDR3 runs to 12 residues. The germline V gene encodes CDR1 SGHRS and CDR2 YFSETQ. The CDR3 sequence: CASSLGWNEQFF. CDR3 coding DNA: TGTGCCAGCAGTTTGGGCTGGAATGAGCAGTTCTTC.

The chain joins TRBV12-3 or TRBV12-4 to TRBJ1-2; D may be TRBD1 (6 bases). V lost 3 bases to trimming and J lost 5 bases, with 13 bases between them. The CDR3 covers 14 residues. Here the CDR3 DNA reads TGTGCCAGCAGTTTGGGTGGGGGCCGATATGGCTACACCTTC. This translates into CASSLGGGRYGYTF.

This clonotype appeared many times. The chain carries TRBV2 and TRBJ2-2; D is unresolved. Per germline, CDR1 SNHLY and CDR2 FYNNEI. The CDR3 spans 13 residues. V was cut by 4 bases and J by 7 bases, with 10 bases left in between. In DNA, the CDR3 is TGTGCCAGCAGTGGTTCTTGGGTCGGGGAGCTGTTTTTT. It is translated as CASSGSWVGELFF.

This clonotype has more than one count but fewer than ten. The J gene is TRBJ1-4, the V gene TRBV2; 7 positions agree with TRBD1. Trimming removed 7 bases from V and 8 bases from J; junction bases left unmatched: 7. Germline CDR1 reads SNHLY; CDR2 reads FYNNEI. CDR3 length equals 13 residues. The CDR3 DNA follows: TGTGCCAGCAAGAGGGGGCGTAACGAAAAACTGTTTTTT. Protein sequence: CASKRGRNEKLFF.

The CDR3 nucleotides are TGTGCCACCAGGGACGACAGAGCTAACTATGGCTACACCTTC. It codes for CATRDDRANYGYTF. V usage is TRBV24-1 and J usage is TRBJ1-2, with a weak D call TRBD1 (5 bases). V lost 7 bases, J lost 0 bases, and 11 bases lay in between. The germline CDR1 and CDR2 sequences are KGHDR and SFDVKD. CDR3 length: 14 amino acids.

V and J are TRBV7-2 and TRBJ2-2, with TRBD2 matching 10 bases. Trimming cost V 5 bases and J 7 bases; bases outside gene matches: 16. CDR1 and CDR2 from the germline V gene are SGHTA and FQGNSA. This CDR3 is 18 amino acids long. The CDR3 here is CASSIISGLAVVSGELFF. The CDR3, as DNA: TGTGCCAGCAGCATAATATCCGGACTAGCGGTGGTCAGCGGGGAGCTGTTTTTT.

J is TRBJ1-1 and V is TRBV7-9, with TRBD1 identical over 7 bases. The germline CDR1 and CDR2 sequences are SEHNR and FQNEAQ (reference sequence). This CDR3 is 12 amino acids long. After removal of 5 bases from V and 11 bases from J, the junction contained 8 bases not matched to a gene. CDR3 loop: CASSQAGQTAFF. CDR3 nucleotides: TGTGCCAGCAGCCAAGCGGGACAGACGGCTTTCTTT.

The genes are TRBV9 and TRBJ2-5; 11 bases are shared with TRBD1. V was clipped by 5 bases and J by 5 bases; unmatched bases: 8. Germline CDR1 and CDR2: SGDLS and YYNGEE. The CDR3 has 15 amino acids. The CDR3 protein is CASRRGQGASETQYF. The CDR3 bases are TGTGCCAGCAGGCGAGGACAGGGGGCATCGGAGACCCAGTACTTC. Full variable domain (remainder filled in from reference TRBV9 and TRBJ2-5): DSGVTQTPKHLITATGQRVTLRCSPRSGDLSVYWYQQSLDQGLQFLIQYYNGEERAKGNILERFSAQQFPDLHSELNLSSLELGDSALYFCASRRGQGASETQYFGPGTRLLVL.

This clonotype was seen repeatedly, ten times or more. The V call is TRBV5-1, the J call TRBJ2-7, with 12 bases lining up with TRBD1. CDR3 length: 17 amino acids. With 0 bases clipped from V and 1 base from J, the junction kept 5 bases outside the gene matches. Germline V gene lookup returns CDR1 SGHRS and CDR2 YFSETQ. The CDR3 loop reads CASSLAAGQGASYEQYF. The CDR3 DNA reads as TGCGCCAGCAGCTTGGCCGCGGGACAGGGGGCTTCCTACGAGCAGTACTTC. Full variable domain (remainder filled in from reference TRBV5-1 and TRBJ2-7): KAGVTQTPRYLIKTRGQQVTLSCSPISGHRSVSWYQQTPGQGLQFLFEYFSETQRNKGNFPGRFSGRQFSNSRSEMNVSTLELGDSALYLCASSLAAGQGASYEQYFGPGTRLTVT.

V is TRBV7-9 and J is TRBJ2-1, with 8 positions matching TRBD2. With 5 bases clipped from V and 8 bases from J, the junction kept 11 bases outside the gene matches. This CDR3 spans 15 amino acids. Per the germline V gene, CDR1 is SEHNR and CDR2 is FQNEAQ (reference sequence). DNA for the CDR3: TGTGCCAGCAGCGAAAGCGGGAGACTGTCGGATGAGCAGTTCTTC. Its protein is CASSESGRLSDEQFF.

This clonotype was seen repeatedly, ten times or more. The germline gene is not matched at one end of the junction; a read error may be the cause. The genes are TRBV5-1 and TRBJ1-1; D gene unclear. Germline CDR1 and CDR2: SGHRS and YFSETQ. There are 13 residues in the CDR3. Written as DNA, the CDR3 is TGTGCCAGCAGCTTGTTCCTAAACACTGAAGCTTTCTTT. Translation gives CASSLFLNTEAFF. Full variable domain (outside the CDR3, taken from reference TRBV5-1 and TRBJ1-1): KAGVTQTPRYLIKTRGQQVTLSCSPISGHRSVSWYQQTPGQGLQFLFEYFSETQRNKGNFPGRFSGRQFSNSRSEMNVSTLELGDSALYLCASSLFLNTEAFFGQGTRLTVV.

This clonotype was recorded at least ten times. The chain recombines TRBV29-1 with TRBJ1-2; weak D call: TRBD1 (6 bases). The CDR3 spans 13 residues. The germline CDR1 and CDR2 sequences are SQVTM and ANQGSEA. Trimming pared 7 bases from V and 2 bases from J, leaving 14 bases between. The CDR3 nucleotides read TGCAGCGGTACGGAGACAGGAAACTATGGCTACACCTTC. This translates into CSGTETGNYGYTF.

This clonotype was seen more than once but under ten times. This CDR3 reads CASSFPEGARDYGYTF. The DNA for the CDR3 is TGTGCCAGCAGTTTCCCGGAAGGGGCCCGGGACTATGGCTACACCTTC. This chain connects TRBV25-1 to TRBJ1-2; TRBD1 is a possible D gene (5 bases). The CDR3 sequence is 16 residues long. Germline CDR1 reads MGHDK; CDR2 reads SYGVNS. V lost 5 bases and J 3 bases, leaving 19 bases between the germline ends.